This entry lists 30 T cell receptor beta chains sequenced from one sample in a study of CD8 T cells in ankylosing spondylitis. Overall study findings and caveats: Blood of patients with ankylosing spondylitis appeared to be characterized by a TCR beta motif of about eight highly homologous variants.

Antigen specificity for these receptors is unknown. MiXCR, applied by TCRdb to the 5' RACE reads, yields one record per CDR3 protein. The data contain a few hundred thousand distinct CDR3 sequences, approximately 8.2% of them singletons. Material: blood, either unsorted or a sorted T cell fraction (not recorded which). The source is a male donor with ankylosing spondylitis.

V and J are TRBV4-2 and TRBJ1-5, with 9 bases fitting TRBD1. The trim removed 4 bases at V and 7 bases at J, leaving 5 bases unmatched. The CDR3 is 14 residues long. CDR1 LGHNA and CDR2 YNFKEQ come from the germline V gene. This CDR3 is CASSRDRELQPQHF. The CDR3 region has the DNA TGTGCCAGCAGCCGGGACAGGGAGTTGCAGCCCCAGCATTTT.

This clonotype was seen many times. The V call is TRBV4-1, the J call TRBJ2-3, with TRBD2 matching over 7 bases. Looked up from germline, CDR1 is MGHRA and CDR2 is YSYEKL. V was clipped by 2 bases and J by 1 base; unmatched bases: 9. There are 17 residues in the CDR3. This CDR3 reads CASSQPAGSDGTDTQYF. CDR3 coding DNA: TGCGCCAGCAGCCAACCAGCGGGAAGCGATGGCACAGATACGCAGTATTTT.

The chain joins TRBV29-1 to TRBJ1-1; no reliable D call. The CDR3 loop spans 12 amino acids. V lost 8 bases and J 0 bases, leaving 10 bases between the germline ends. Germline lookup yields CDR1 SQVTM and CDR2 ANQGSEA. The CDR3 DNA follows: TGCAGCCCTGGAGCAGTGAACACTGAAGCTTTCTTT. It yields the protein CSPGAVNTEAFF.

This clonotype was counted between two and nine times. The genes are TRBV4-1 and TRBJ2-7; D tentatively reads TRBD1 or TRBD2 (5 bases each). The CDR3 covers 14 residues. Germline-derived CDR1 and CDR2 are MGHRA and YSYEKL. Trimming stripped 4 bases from V and 2 bases from J, with 12 bases between. DNA of the CDR3: TGCGCCAGCAGCCCCCGGGACGTAGCCTACGAGCAGTACTTC. Its protein product is CASSPRDVAYEQYF.

The chain joins TRBV28 to TRBJ2-1; TRBD1 aligns across 8 bases. The germline V gene encodes CDR1 MDHEN and CDR2 SYDVKM. This CDR3 has 17 residues. V dropped 6 bases and J dropped 8; count of bases not matched to a gene: 18. CDR3 DNA: TGTGCCAGCAGCCCAATCAAGACAGGGGCGAAGTTGGATGAGCAGTTCTTC. Residues: CASSPIKTGAKLDEQFF. Variable domain in full (rest from reference TRBV28 and TRBJ2-1): DVKVTQSSRYLVKRTGEKVFLECVQDMDHENMFWYRQDPGLGLRLIYFSYDVKMKEKGDIPEGYSVSREKKERFSLILESASTNQTSMYLCASSPIKTGAKLDEQFFGPGTRLTVL.

The table lists this clonotype with a few counts. The rearrangement uses TRBV27 and TRBJ2-5; 8 nucleotides agree with TRBD2. Germline V gene lookup returns CDR1 MNHEY and CDR2 SMNVEV (reference sequence). CDR3 length equals 13 residues. The V segment lost 6 bases and the J segment 4 bases; nucleotides outside the gene matches: 4. The CDR3 DNA reads TGTGCCAGCAGAAGCGGGGGCGCAGAGACCCAGTACTTC. It codes for CASRSGGAETQYF.

The chain is built from TRBV7-2 and TRBJ1-3; 11 nucleotides match TRBD1. After removal of 1 base from V and 3 bases from J, the junction contained 5 bases not matched to a gene. Per germline, CDR1 SGHTA and CDR2 FQGNSA. This CDR3 contains 17 residues. CDR3 coding DNA: TGTGCCAGCAGCTTAGTTGGGACAGGGGGGGTTGGAAACACCATATATTTT. It translates to CASSLVGTGGVGNTIYF. The whole variable domain, remainder taken from reference TRBV7-2 and TRBJ1-3, is GAGVSQSPSNKVTEKGKDVELRCDPISGHTALYWYRQSLGQGLEFLIYFQGNSAPDKSGLPSDRFSAERTGGSVSTLTIQRTQQEDSAVYLCASSLVGTGGVGNTIYFGEGSWLTVV.

This clonotype has at least ten counts. The chain couples TRBV7-2 to TRBJ1-3; TRBD1 might be the D (5 bases). V dropped 4 bases and J dropped 2 bases, with 9 bases sitting between them. Per germline, CDR1 SGHTA and CDR2 FQGNSA. This CDR3 contains 14 residues. This CDR3 reads CASSWQGAGNTIYF. The CDR3 DNA sequence: TGTGCCAGCAGCTGGCAGGGTGCTGGAAACACCATATATTTT.

This clonotype occurred a few times. The V and J genes are TRBV12-3 or TRBV12-4 and TRBJ2-1; D unclear. The CDR3 spans 12 residues. Trimming shortened V by 3 bases and J by 8 bases, and 8 bases separated the two germline ends. CDR3 in amino acids: CASSFSYDEQFF. CDR3 sequence (DNA): TGTGCCAGCAGTTTTAGTTACGATGAGCAGTTCTTC.

This clonotype was counted ten times or more. The CDR3 bases are TGTGCCAGCAGCCTGGCTGAACCAGAAACCTACGAGCAGTACTTC. It codes for CASSLAEPETYEQYF. The chain couples TRBV6-1 to TRBJ2-7; D not resolved. The length of the CDR3 is 15 residues. Trimming stripped 6 bases from V and 2 bases from J, with 17 bases between. CDR1 and CDR2 (germline): MNHNS, SASEGT.

This clonotype was seen more than once but under ten times. The chain employs TRBV3-1 and TRBJ1-6; no firm D call. The V end lost 5 bases, the J end lost 7 bases, and 12 bases lay between the germline ends. Germline-derived CDR1 and CDR2 are LGHDT and YNNKEL (reference sequence). There are 14 residues in the CDR3. The CDR3 is CASSEIPGNSPLHF. The CDR3 DNA reads TGTGCCAGCAGCGAGATTCCGGGGAATTCACCCCTCCACTTT.

The chain combines TRBV29-1 with TRBJ2-7; unclear D gene. The V end was cut by 3 bases, the J end by 2 bases, with 8 bases between. This CDR3 spans 12 amino acids. Germline loops: CDR1 SQVTM, CDR2 ANQGSEA. The CDR3 sequence is CSVEFRPYEQYF. CDR3 DNA: TGCAGCGTTGAGTTCAGGCCCTACGAGCAGTACTTC.

V and J are TRBV12-3 or TRBV12-4 and TRBJ1-6; 9 bases align to TRBD1. V lost 6 bases and J lost 9; bases outside the gene matches: 6. The CDR3 extends over 14 amino acids. The CDR3 is CASSTTGGISPLHF. The CDR3 DNA sequence: TGTGCCAGCAGCACTACAGGGGGCATTTCACCCCTCCACTTT.

This clonotype was picked up many times. The chain couples TRBV12-3 or TRBV12-4 to TRBJ2-1; D is undetermined. V lost 2 bases and J lost 5, with 7 bases in between. This CDR3 has 13 residues. The CDR3 is CASSLTTDNEQFF. In nucleotides, the CDR3 is TGTGCCAGCAGTTTAACGACTGACAATGAGCAGTTCTTC.

This clonotype was found a few times. Sequence at one end of the junction differs from germline and may be a read error. The chain combines TRBV7-2 with TRBJ1-2, with D possibly TRBD1 on 5 matching bases. The CDR3 consists of 14 residues. Germline assignment: CDR1 SGHTA and CDR2 FQGNSA. CDR3 nucleotides: TGTGCCAGCAGCGTAGCCGGGGGTTCCTATGGCTACACCTTC. Amino acid sequence: CASSVAGGSYGYTF.

A few counts support this clonotype. The chain combines TRBV28 with TRBJ1-2, with TRBD1 identical over 7 bases. The CDR3 contains 15 residues. CDR1 and CDR2 (germline): MDHEN, SYDVKM. V was clipped by 5 bases and J by 0 bases; unmatched bases: 6. CDR3 sequence reads: CASSPWTGSNYGYTF. CDR3 DNA sequence: TGTGCCAGCAGTCCATGGACAGGTTCTAACTATGGCTACACCTTC.

This chain uses TRBV29-1 with TRBJ2-1; 15 nucleotides align to TRBD2. Germline V CDR1 and CDR2: SQVTM, ANQGSEA. The CDR3 has 14 amino acids. Germline trimming cut 8 bases from V and 9 bases from J; bases unmatched to any gene: 8. CDR3 sequence (DNA): TGCAGCACGGGACTAGCGGGAGGAATCAGTGAGCAGTTCTTC. It yields the protein CSTGLAGGISEQFF.

There are a few counts of this clonotype. V usage is TRBV5-1 and J usage is TRBJ2-7; 9 nucleotides match TRBD2. This CDR3 region has 15 residues. Germline CDR1 is SGHRS and CDR2 is YFSETQ. V shed 1 base, J shed 4 bases, and the junction held 6 bases outside the gene matches. CDR3 bases: TGCGCCAGCAGCTTGTCTAGCGGGATCGGGTACGAGCAGTACTTC. Its protein product is CASSLSSGIGYEQYF.

This clonotype turned up a few times. The gene calls are TRBV4-2 and TRBJ2-3; D is ambiguous. The CDR3 loop spans 14 amino acids. Germline CDR1 LGHNA, CDR2 YNFKEQ. Between the trimmed V and J ends, which lost 0 bases and 5 bases, there was a span of 9 bases. CDR3 sequence reads: CASSQDGAEDTQYF. The CDR3 nucleotides read TGTGCCAGCAGCCAAGACGGTGCAGAAGATACGCAGTATTTT.

This clonotype has a handful of counts. This sequence joins TRBV5-1 and TRBJ2-7; TRBD1 matches 10 bases. Trimming removed 5 bases from V and 6 bases from J; junction bases left unmatched: 8. The CDR3 extends over 14 amino acids. The germline V gene has CDR1 SGHRS and CDR2 YFSETQ. In DNA form, the CDR3 reads TGCGCCAGCAGACCGGGGACAGGGGTGGGCGAGCAGTACTTC. Its translation is CASRPGTGVGEQYF.

The sample holds a few counts of this clonotype. CDR3 loop: CASSLDRDRNSPLHF. In nucleotides, the CDR3 is TGCGCCAGCAGCTTGGACAGGGACCGTAATTCACCCCTCCACTTT. The V and J genes are TRBV5-1 and TRBJ1-6; D is perhaps TRBD1 (6 bases). This CDR3 spans 15 amino acids. Per the germline V gene, CDR1 is SGHRS and CDR2 is YFSETQ. With 0 bases removed from V and 6 bases from J, the gap between germline ends came to 10 bases. The whole variable domain, filled in from reference TRBV5-1 and TRBJ1-6, reads KAGVTQTPRYLIKTRGQQVTLSCSPISGHRSVSWYQQTPGQGLQFLFEYFSETQRNKGNFPGRFSGRQFSNSRSEMNVSTLELGDSALYLCASSLDRDRNSPLHFGNGTRLTVT.

This clonotype was seen many times. This rearrangement joins TRBV7-3 to TRBJ2-1; tentative D call: TRBD2 (6 bases). The CDR3 sequence is 13 residues long. CDR1 is SGHTA and CDR2 is FQGTGA in the germline V gene. Trimming cost V 6 bases and J 7 bases, with 13 bases left between them. As DNA, the CDR3 is TGTGCCAGCAGTGGGACTCTAGGGAATGAGCAGTTCTTC. It is translated as CASSGTLGNEQFF.

There are many counts of this clonotype. V is TRBV5-8 and J is TRBJ2-3; D is uncertain. CDR3 length: 16 amino acids. The germline V gene has CDR1 SGHTS and CDR2 YDEGEE. Trimming removed 3 bases from V and 2 bases from J, with 16 bases in between. The CDR3 coding sequence is TGTGCCAGCAGCTCTCGCGTGGCGAGGCTCACAGATACGCAGTATTTT. Translating it yields CASSSRVARLTDTQYF.

This clonotype was counted only a few times. The J gene is TRBJ2-7, the V gene TRBV5-1, with 9 bases matching TRBD1. The CDR3 covers 13 residues. The germline CDR1 and CDR2 sequences are SGHRS and YFSETQ. The V and J ends lost 4 bases and 7 bases, in that order; junction bases with no gene match: 6. CDR3 amino acids: CASSPGTGLEQYF. The CDR3 DNA reads TGCGCCAGCAGCCCCGGGACAGGGCTTGAGCAGTACTTC.

This clonotype has ten or more counts. V is TRBV3-1 and J is TRBJ1-3; the D is unclear. Per the germline V gene, CDR1 is LGHDT and CDR2 is YNNKEL (reference sequence). Trimming stripped 3 bases from V and 1 base from J, with 10 bases between. There are 15 residues in the CDR3. The CDR3 reads CASSQAGDSGNTIYF. CDR3 bases: TGTGCCAGCAGCCAGGCCGGGGATTCTGGAAACACCATATATTTT.

The table lists this clonotype with many counts. This chain joins TRBV6-1 and TRBJ2-7; D call uncertain. This CDR3 spans 15 amino acids. Trimming pared 4 bases from V and 0 bases from J, leaving 13 bases between. CDR1 is MNHNS and CDR2 is SASEGT in the germline V gene. The CDR3 loop is CASSGVLRSSYEQYF. DNA for the CDR3: TGTGCCAGCAGTGGGGTGTTGCGGAGCTCCTACGAGCAGTACTTC.

This rearrangement joins TRBV11-2 to TRBJ2-7; D perhaps matches TRBD2 (6 bases). Per germline, CDR1 SGHAT and CDR2 FQNNGV. Trimming left V 1 base short and J 5 bases short, with 15 bases between. This CDR3 is 15 amino acids long. The CDR3 sequence: CASSLGRGGIDEQYF. DNA for the CDR3: TGTGCCAGCAGCTTAGGACGAGGAGGGATCGACGAGCAGTACTTC.

This clonotype was recorded a few times. The chain couples TRBV4-1 to TRBJ2-5; maybe TRBD1 (6 bases). The CDR3 loop spans 17 amino acids. Looked up from germline, CDR1 is MGHRA and CDR2 is YSYEKL. The ends were cut back, 3 bases at V and 1 base at J, with 18 bases in the middle. This CDR3 is CASSHSITRDTQETQYF. CDR3 bases: TGCGCCAGCAGCCATTCAATCACCCGGGACACCCAAGAGACCCAGTACTTC.

This clonotype was seen ten or more times. This chain connects TRBV28 to TRBJ2-3; D uncertain. From germline, CDR1 is MDHEN and CDR2 SYDVKM. The CDR3 extends over 15 amino acids. V lost 6 bases and J 1 base, leaving 14 bases between the germline ends. The CDR3 region is CASSLVPDRTDTQYF. The CDR3 DNA sequence: TGTGCCAGCAGCTTAGTCCCGGACCGCACAGATACGCAGTATTTT.

This clonotype was seen repeatedly, ten times or more. This chain joins TRBV7-2 and TRBJ2-3; D call uncertain. Germline V gene lookup returns CDR1 SGHTA and CDR2 FQGNSA. Trimming removed 4 bases from V and 2 bases from J, with 7 bases in between. The CDR3 contains 13 residues. The CDR3 loop is CASSYTFTDTQYF. CDR3 in DNA: TGTGCCAGCAGCTACACGTTCACAGATACGCAGTATTTT.